This TCR beta chain came from a study of cytomegalovirus exposure and HLA in healthy donors. The overall study: One earlier analysis, a look at 150 million to 200 million T cells, found 100 million to 130 million unique TCR beta sequences.

The PCR was carried out with 60 Vbeta primers and 13 Jbeta primers. The table came from immunoSEQ multiplex PCR; TCRdb's copy has only in-frame clones and leaves some out. The table records 100,000 to 150,000 clones, approximately 75% of them present only once. V gave up 0 bases and J gave up 2 bases; unmatched junction bases: 0. The CDR3 is 14 amino acids. Germline loops: CDR1 PRHDT, CDR2 FYEKMQ (reference sequence). Despite likely unrecorded immune exposures, the donors were nominally healthy at the time of sampling. The source is a man in his forties in good health and CMV-seronegative. The chain is built from TRBV13 and TRBJ2-7, with 8 bases aligning to TRBD2. Sequencing was carried out using PBMCs. The CDR3 nucleotides read TGTGCCAGCAGCTTAGGCGGGGGGGCCTACGAGCAGTACTTC. This gives the protein CASSLGGGAYEQYF.